Following are 24 T cell receptor beta chains from one sample sequenced in a study of a mutant IDH1 vaccine in newly diagnosed glioma. Profiled with immunoSEQ multiplex PCR; TCRdb holds only in-frame clones, not every one. The sample records about 35,000 clones, about 83% being singletons. Their cognate antigens are unknown. Time point defined: week 47, end of study. Every single dose of the vaccine, 300 ug of mutant IDH1 20-mer peptide, came with topical imiquimod. The specimen comprised PBMCs, sampled from a glioma patient whose treatment included an IDH1 peptide vaccine. Receptor source: a woman aged 25 to 39 with glioma.

The J gene is TRBJ2-7, the V gene TRBV30; no firm D call. Trimming stripped 2 bases from V and 5 bases from J, with 10 bases between. Per the germline V gene, CDR1 is GTSNPN and CDR2 is SVGIG (reference sequence). The CDR3 is made up of 12 amino acids. The CDR3 region has the DNA TGTGCCTGGAGTTCCTGGAAAAACGAGCAGTACTTC. This translates into CAWSSWKNEQYF. Using reference TRBV30 and TRBJ2-7 for the parts outside the CDR3, the full variable domain is SQTIHQWPATLVQPVGSPLSLECTVEGTSNPNLYWYRQAAGRGLQLLFYSVGIGQISSEVPQNLSASRPQDRQFILSSKKLLLSDSGFYLCAWSSWKNEQYFGPGTRLTVT.

This chain joins TRBV6-6 and TRBJ2-3, with D perhaps TRBD1 (6 bases). The CDR3 is made up of 14 amino acids. Trimming shortened V by 6 bases and J by 2 bases, and 12 bases separated the two germline ends. CDR1 is MNHNY and CDR2 is SVGAGI in the germline V gene (reference sequence). In nucleotides, the CDR3 is TGTGCCAGCAGCAGGGACACCCCCACAGATACGCAGTATTTT. Translation: CASSRDTPTDTQYF.

V and J are TRBV19 and TRBJ2-3, with D possibly called TRBD1 or TRBD2 (6 bases each). The germline V gene has CDR1 LNHDA and CDR2 SQIVND (reference sequence). The CDR3 runs to 13 residues. Trimming pared 11 bases from V and 5 bases from J, leaving 17 bases between. CDR3 bases: TGTGCCTCCAGAAGGGGGGCGGGAGATACGCAGTATTTT. Its protein product is CASRRGAGDTQYF. The complete variable domain, with remaining parts taken from reference TRBV19 and TRBJ2-3, reads DGGITQSPKYLFRKEGQNVTLSCEQNLNHDAMYWYRQDPGQGLRLIYYSQIVNDFQKGDIAEGYSVSREKKESFPLTVTSAQKNPTAFYLCASRRGAGDTQYFGPGTRLTVL.

This chain joins TRBV7-2 and TRBJ1-2; TRBD1 agrees at 7 bases. This CDR3 region has 15 residues. Trimming took 3 bases from V and 5 from J; bases not matched to a gene: 9. Germline lookup yields CDR1 SGHTA and CDR2 FQGNSA. CDR3 bases: TGTGCCAGCAGCTTCAGACAGGGTACCCGATATGGCTACACCTTC. It translates to CASSFRQGTRYGYTF.

The table lists this clone with a count of one. This chain uses TRBV18 with TRBJ2-4, with 9 bases matching TRBD1. With V trimmed by 4 bases and J by 14 bases, 9 bases remained unmatched. The CDR3 contains 13 residues. Germline V lookup: CDR1 KGHSH, CDR2 LQKENI. CDR3 residues: CASSLSRDREEYF. CDR3 sequence (DNA): TGTGCCAGCTCACTTAGTCGGGACAGGGAAGAGTACTTC.

The chain employs TRBV4-2 and TRBJ1-1; D unclear. CDR3 length equals 13 residues. Per the germline V gene, CDR1 is LGHNA and CDR2 is YNFKEQ. The ends were cut back, 4 bases at V and 0 bases at J, with 6 bases in the middle. CDR3 bases: TGTGCCAGCAGCCCCAACTTGAACACTGAAGCTTTCTTT. Amino acids: CASSPNLNTEAFF.

The chain has TRBV9 and TRBJ1-3, with no clear D. The V gene lost 3 bases and the J gene lost 0 bases, with 7 bases spanning the gap. Looked up from germline, CDR1 is SGDLS and CDR2 is YYNGEE. CDR3 size: 14 residues. The chain's CDR3 is CASSAGSSGNTIYF. DNA of the CDR3: TGTGCCAGCAGCGCCGGGTCCTCTGGAAACACCATATATTTT. Together with reference TRBV9 and TRBJ1-3, the CDR3 gives the full variable domain: DSGVTQTPKHLITATGQRVTLRCSPRSGDLSVYWYQQSLDQGLQFLIQYYNGEERAKGNILERFSAQQFPDLHSELNLSSLELGDSALYFCASSAGSSGNTIYFGEGSWLTVV.

The V gene is TRBV14, the J gene TRBJ1-1; possibly TRBD1 for D (5 bases). Germline CDR1 is SGHDN and CDR2 is FVKESK. The ends were cut back, 0 bases at V and 4 bases at J, with 6 bases in the middle. This CDR3 contains 13 residues. The CDR3 nucleotides are TGTGCCAGCAGCCAAGAGAGGGGCACTGAAGCTTTCTTT. Its translation: CASSQERGTEAFF.

This rearrangement joins TRBV5-4 to TRBJ2-3, with 9 positions matching TRBD1. The CDR3 is 15 residues long. Germline V CDR1 and CDR2: SGHNT, YYREEE (reference sequence). Trimming removed 4 bases from V and 3 bases from J; junction bases left unmatched: 6. In DNA form, the CDR3 reads TGTGCCAGCAGCCCTAGACAGGGGGTGACAGATACGCAGTATTTT. Translating gives CASSPRQGVTDTQYF. The variable domain in full, with the rest retrieved from reference TRBV5-4 and TRBJ2-3, is ETGVTQSPTHLIKTRGQQVTLRCSSQSGHNTVSWYQQALGQGPQFIFQYYREEENGRGNFPPRFSGLQFPNYSSELNVNALELDDSALYLCASSPRQGVTDTQYFGPGTRLTVL.

The chain employs TRBV6-5 and TRBJ1-6; D gene unclear. Per the germline V gene, CDR1 is MNHEY and CDR2 is SVGAGI. This CDR3 region has 14 residues. Trimming pared 2 bases from V and 7 bases from J, leaving 9 bases between. The CDR3: CASSYLPGNSPLHF. The CDR3 nucleotides are TGTGCCAGCAGTTACCTGCCGGGGAATTCACCCCTCCACTTT.

The genes are TRBV5-4 and TRBJ2-7, with D uncertain. The CDR3 covers 13 residues. Deletions cut 0 bases from V and 6 bases from J, with 10 bases between. CDR1 SGHNT and CDR2 YYREEE come from the germline V gene (reference sequence). The CDR3 nucleotides read TGTGCCAGCAGCTTGGGGTATTTGGGCGAGCAGTACTTC. Translated, it gives CASSLGYLGEQYF.

The chain recombines TRBV4-3 with TRBJ1-1; unclear D gene. V was shortened by 0 bases and J by 2 bases, with 10 bases between the two germline ends. Germline CDR1 is LGHNA and CDR2 is YSLEER. The CDR3 is 15 residues long. CDR3 sequence (DNA): TGCGCCAGCAGCCAAGAATTAACGGTTAACACTGAAGCTTTCTTT. It is translated as CASSQELTVNTEAFF.

Only one count was recorded for this clone. V is TRBV7-6 and J is TRBJ2-4; 9 bases are a match to TRBD1. The CDR3 runs to 17 residues. Germline V gene sequence: CDR1 SGHVS, CDR2 FNYEAQ. Trimming took 1 base from V and 7 from J; bases not matched to a gene: 11. CDR3 residues: CASSLETGITGGNIQYF. The CDR3 nucleotides are TGTGCCAGCAGCTTAGAAACCGGGATCACAGGGGGCAACATTCAGTACTTC.

Details on this clone: The sample holds other DNA sequences that translate to the same CDR3. The chain couples TRBV11-2 to TRBJ1-5; the D is unclear. V shed 1 base and J shed 7 bases, with 5 bases lying between them. The length of the CDR3 is 12 residues. Germline CDR1 reads SGHAT; CDR2 reads FQNNGV. CDR3 DNA: TGTGCCAGCAGCTTAGCGGGGCAGCCCCAGCATTTT. Its protein is CASSLAGQPQHF.

This sequence joins TRBV7-8 and TRBJ2-1; TRBD2 aligns across 7 bases. This CDR3 is built from 22 residues. With 2 bases clipped from V and 1 base from J, the junction kept 23 bases outside the gene matches. Germline V gene lookup returns CDR1 SGHVS and CDR2 FQNEAQ. DNA of the CDR3: TGTGCCAGCAGCTTATGGGGCACGCCTGGCGGGGGTTTAACGAGGTCCTACAATGAGCAGTTCTTC. Its translation: CASSLWGTPGGGLTRSYNEQFF.

J is TRBJ2-1 and V is TRBV2, with 8 nucleotides matching TRBD2. The CDR3 sequence is 16 residues long. CDR1 SNHLY and CDR2 FYNNEI come from the germline V gene. J was trimmed by 4 bases and V by 4 bases; bases with no gene match: 9. The CDR3 coding sequence is TGTGCCAGCAGTGGGGGTAGCGGGGAAATTTACAATGAGCAGTTCTTC. Translating it yields CASSGGSGEIYNEQFF.

The chain has TRBV30 and TRBJ1-2; D not certain. Germline CDR1 is GTSNPN and CDR2 is SVGIG (reference sequence). This CDR3 has 13 amino acids. V lost 0 bases and J lost 6, with 11 bases in between. In DNA form, the CDR3 reads TGTGCCTGGAGTGTGGGCCAGCGACATGGCTACACCTTC. It translates to CAWSVGQRHGYTF.

The chain joins TRBV7-8 to TRBJ2-7, with D maybe TRBD1 (5 bases). There are 13 residues in the CDR3. From germline, CDR1 is SGHVS and CDR2 FQNEAQ. V gave up 3 bases and J gave up 2 bases, with 8 bases separating them. CDR3 amino acids: CASSFGAAYEQYF. CDR3 DNA: TGTGCCAGCAGCTTTGGGGCAGCCTACGAGCAGTACTTC.

The CDR3 region is CASSWGVTEAFF. CDR3 bases: TGTGCCAGCAGTTGGGGGGTCACTGAAGCTTTCTTT. This chain joins TRBV6-1 and TRBJ1-1, with a possible D match to TRBD1 (5 bases). Trimming stripped 5 bases from V and 4 bases from J, with 8 bases between. The CDR3 is made up of 12 amino acids. From germline, CDR1 is MNHNS and CDR2 SASEGT.

This sequence joins TRBV6-1 and TRBJ2-7; TRBD1 is a possible D gene (5 bases). This CDR3 is 14 amino acids long. Per the germline V gene, CDR1 is MNHNS and CDR2 is SASEGT. The V end was cut by 6 bases, the J end by 0 bases, with 12 bases between. The CDR3 coding sequence is TGTGCCAGCAGCTGGCAGGGCCCCTCCTACGAGCAGTACTTC. It is translated as CASSWQGPSYEQYF.

The chain recombines TRBV18 with TRBJ2-2; no firm D call. This CDR3 is built from 16 residues. V lost 6 bases to trimming and J lost 4 bases, with 18 bases between them. Per the germline V gene, CDR1 is KGHSH and CDR2 is LQKENI. Written as DNA, the CDR3 is TGTGCCAGCTCCCCCGACCCCCCCAGTGGCACCGGGGAGCTGTTTTTT. Translated: CASSPDPPSGTGELFF.

The rearrangement links TRBV19 to TRBJ1-1; weak D call: TRBD1 (5 bases). V lost 3 bases and J 2 bases, leaving 13 bases between the germline ends. CDR3 size: 15 residues. Germline V CDR1 and CDR2: LNHDA, SQIVND (reference sequence). In nucleotides, the CDR3 is TGTGCCAGTAGTATTTTAAGGCAGGGAAACACTGAAGCTTTCTTT. Translated, it gives CASSILRQGNTEAFF.

Concerning this clone itself: Other DNA sequences of this sample code for an identical CDR3. The chain has TRBV5-1 and TRBJ2-2; weak D call: TRBD2 (6 bases). CDR1 is SGHRS and CDR2 is YFSETQ in the germline V gene. Trimming took off 4 bases at V and 7 bases at J, with 8 bases between the two ends. The CDR3 loop spans 12 amino acids. CDR3 sequence: CASSLGGGELFF. The CDR3 bases are TGCGCCAGCAGCCTGGGGGGCGGGGAGCTGTTTTTT.

V is TRBV6-1 and J is TRBJ1-6; D is possibly TRBD1 (5 bases). The germline gives CDR1 MNHNS, CDR2 SASEGT. V shed 3 bases and J shed 10 bases, with 16 bases lying between them. This CDR3 region has 15 residues. CDR3 DNA sequence: TGTGCCAGCAGTGAGGAGGGGTATGAGGGATCACCCCTCCACTTT. This codes for CASSEEGYEGSPLHF.